These 2 T cell receptor beta chains were sequenced from one sample in a study of OX40 agonist ivuxolimab in advanced cancers. Libraries were prepared by immunoSEQ multiplex PCR; TCRdb keeps only in-frame clonotypes and omits some of them. The data show 100,000 or so clones, 95% to 96% seen once. This specimen was CD4+ or CD8+ T cells sorted from blood, taken in a trial of the OX40 agonist ivuxolimab. These receptors were obtained from an adult with an advanced solid tumor such as melanoma, head and neck, liver or kidney cancer.

The chain is built from TRBV9 and TRBJ1-1; D is uncertain. Trimming stripped 2 bases from V and 0 bases from J, with 8 bases between. Germline V gene data show CDR1 as SGDLS and CDR2 as YYNGEE. This CDR3 contains 14 residues. The DNA of the CDR3 is TGTGCCAGCAGCGTGGAGATGTTGAACACTGAAGCTTTCTTT. Amino acid sequence: CASSVEMLNTEAFF.

This clone was seen more than once but under ten times. The V and J genes are TRBV29-1 and TRBJ1-4, with 10 bases identical to TRBD1. Germline loops: CDR1 SQVTM, CDR2 ANQGSEA. The V and J ends lost 1 base and 8 bases, in that order; junction bases with no gene match: 13. There are 17 residues in the CDR3. The CDR3 region has the DNA TGCAGCGTTGAAGGTTACTCGACCGGGACAGGGGAAGAAAAACTGTTTTTT. Translating gives CSVEGYSTGTGEEKLFF.